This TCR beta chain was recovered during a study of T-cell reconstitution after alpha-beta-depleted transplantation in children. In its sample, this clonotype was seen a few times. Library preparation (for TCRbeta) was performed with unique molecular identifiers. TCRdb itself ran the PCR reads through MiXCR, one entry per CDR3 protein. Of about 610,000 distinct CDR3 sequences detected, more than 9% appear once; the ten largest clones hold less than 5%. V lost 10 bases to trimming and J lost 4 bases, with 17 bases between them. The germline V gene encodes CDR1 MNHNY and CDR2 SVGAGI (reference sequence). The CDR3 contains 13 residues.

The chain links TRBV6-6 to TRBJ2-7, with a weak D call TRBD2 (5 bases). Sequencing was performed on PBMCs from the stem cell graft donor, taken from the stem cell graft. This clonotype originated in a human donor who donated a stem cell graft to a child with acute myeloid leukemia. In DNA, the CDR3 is TGTGCCACGTCGAGGGAATCCAATTACGAGCAGTACTTC. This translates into CATSRESNYEQYF.